This is a list of T cell receptor beta chains from one sample in a study of Graves' ophthalmopathy and Graves' hyperthyroidism. TCRdb reanalysed the multiplex PCR reads using MiXCR and keeps one entry per CDR3 protein. The sample carries 620,000 or so distinct CDR3 sequences, approximately 22% recorded once. The sequencing input was peripheral blood. These receptors all stem from a woman between 18 and 29 years old with stable Graves' hyperthyroidism. Some clones in this sample may be carry-over from other donors' samples. Both conserved end residues are part of each CDR3. The D gene is left open where the match is weak. Not all rows give a size; the values are once, few, many and, for expanded clones, a class.

TRBJ2-4	few	TRBV6-1	TRBD2	CASSRGLAEGSIQYF	TGTGCCAGCAGTAGGGGACTAGCCGAAGGGAGCATTCAGTACTTC
TRBJ2-2	NA	TRBV6-1	NA	CASSPSVVTGELFF	TGTGCCAGCAGCCCCAGCGTGGTCACCGGGGAGCTGTTTTTT
TRBJ1-1	NA	TRBV30	TRBD1	CAWSQGGTTEAFF	TGTGCCTGGAGCCAGGGGGGCACTACTGAAGCTTTCTTT
TRBJ1-2	many	TRBV9	TRBD1	CASSVTQQGDYGYTF	TGTGCCAGCAGCGTGACACAACAGGGGGACTATGGCTACACCTTC
TRBJ1-1	many	TRBV7-3	NA	CASTYRPRRDTEAFF	TGTGCCAGCACCTATCGTCCGCGCCGGGACACTGAAGCTTTCTTT
TRBJ1-5	many	TRBV6-1	NA	CASSEPLWNQPQHF	TGTGCCAGCAGTGAACCCTTATGGAATCAGCCCCAGCATTTT
TRBJ2-7	few	TRBV6-5	NA	CASSSRHGDEQYF	TGTGCCAGCAGTTCAAGACATGGCGACGAGCAGTACTTC
TRBJ1-6	few	TRBV27	TRBD1	CASSPVDGTGGDSPLHF	TGTGCCAGCAGTCCCGTCGATGGGACAGGGGGCGATTCACCCCTCCACTTT
TRBJ2-5	few	TRBV28	NA	CASSHEETQYF	TGTGCCAGCAGCCACGAAGAGACCCAGTACTTT
TRBJ2-4	NA	TRBV9	TRBD1	CASSPQGQTKNIQYF	TGTGCCAGCAGCCCTCAGGGACAGACCAAAAACATTCAGTACTTC
TRBJ1-1	many	TRBV12-3/TRBV12-4	NA	CASTPDGDTEAFF	TGTGCCAGCACCCCCGACGGAGACACTGAAGCTTTCTTT
TRBJ1-1	many	TRBV12-3/TRBV12-4	NA	CASSQLGTEAFF	TGTGCCAGCAGTCAGCTAGGGACTGAAGCTTTCTTT
TRBJ2-2	NA	TRBV5-1	NA	CASSLVLTGTYTGELFF	TGCGCCAGCAGCTTGGTCCTAACAGGGACTTACACCGGGGAGCTGTTTTTT
TRBJ2-7	many	TRBV6-1	NA	CASSGSGTPNYEQYF	TGTGCCAGCAGTGGCTCCGGGACCCCTAACTACGAGCAGTACTTC
TRBJ2-5	NA	TRBV6-1	NA	CASSEVGWGHETQYF	TGTGCCAGCAGTGAGGTAGGGTGGGGACATGAGACCCAGTACTTC
TRBJ2-7	many	TRBV28	NA	CASSLSWDTYEQYF	TGTGCCAGCAGTTTGAGCTGGGATACCTACGAGCAGTACTTC
TRBJ2-7	NA	TRBV13	NA	CARSSTSYEQYF	TGTGCCCGCAGCTCCACATCCTACGAGCAGTACTTC
TRBJ2-7	many	TRBV10-2	NA	CASREPGDISYEQYF	TGCGCCAGCAGGGAACCAGGGGATATATCCTACGAGCAGTACTTC
TRBJ2-2	many	TRBV28	NA	CASSLGLAYTGELFF	TGTGCCAGCAGTTTGGGGCTAGCTTACACCGGGGAGCTGTTTTTT
TRBJ2-5	few	TRBV30	NA	CAWTLMKGLQETQYF	TGTGCCTGGACTCTCATGAAAGGGCTCCAAGAGACCCAGTACTTC
TRBJ2-2	few	TRBV30	TRBD1	CAWSALGDSNTGELFF	TGTGCCTGGAGTGCCCTCGGGGACAGCAACACCGGGGAGCTGTTTTTT
TRBJ2-7	many	TRBV4-1	NA	CASSQDPGSYEQYF	TGCGCCAGCAGCCAAGATCCGGGCAGTTACGAGCAGTACTTC